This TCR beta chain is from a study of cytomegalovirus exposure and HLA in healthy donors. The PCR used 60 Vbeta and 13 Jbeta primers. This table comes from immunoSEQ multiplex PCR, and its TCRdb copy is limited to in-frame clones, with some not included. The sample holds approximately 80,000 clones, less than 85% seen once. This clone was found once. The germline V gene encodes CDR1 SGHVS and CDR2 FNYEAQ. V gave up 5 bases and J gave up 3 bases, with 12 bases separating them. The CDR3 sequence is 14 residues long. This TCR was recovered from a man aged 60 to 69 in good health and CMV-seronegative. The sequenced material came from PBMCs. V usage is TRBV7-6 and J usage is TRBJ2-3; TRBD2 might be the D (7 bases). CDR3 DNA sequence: TGTGCCAGCAGCCCACAGGGAGGGACAGATACGCAGTATTTT. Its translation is CASSPQGGTDTQYF.